These T cell receptor beta chains were read from a single sample in a study of technical replicates of blood from several donors. Measured with immunoSEQ multiplex PCR; TCRdb has only the in-frame clones, and not every one. The table lists around 70,000 clones, 95% of them singletons. Sample: T cells isolated from PBMCs. The receptor set was obtained from a human donor in good health. The CDR3 runs from the conserved cysteine through the conserved F or W. Fields, in order: D gene, V gene, clone size, J gene, CDR3 DNA, CDR3 protein. A D gene is named only where the DNA matches it firmly. Size values are once, few and many counts, or a class for expanded clones, and some rows have none.

TRBD1	TRBV7-9	-	TRBJ1-5	TGTGCCAGCAGCTCCCAAAGTGGACAGGCGAACTTCAATCAGCCCCAGCATTTT	CASSSQSGQANFNQPQHF
TRBD1	TRBV19	once	TRBJ1-5	TGTGCCAGTACTACACAGGGGAATCAGCCCCAGCATTTT	CASTTQGNQPQHF
-	TRBV7-2	-	TRBJ1-6	TGTGCCAGCAGCCTATTAGCAGGGTATAATTCACCCCTCCACTTT	CASSLLAGYNSPLHF
TRBD2	TRBV7-8	-	TRBJ2-3	TGTGCCAGCAGTGGGCTAGCGGTCACAGATACGCAGTATTTT	CASSGLAVTDTQYF
TRBD1	TRBV6-1	once	TRBJ1-2	TGTGCCATTCAGGCTACAGGGGGCGCGCGGTATGGCTACACCTTC	CAIQATGGARYGYTF
-	TRBV4-1	-	TRBJ1-1	TGCGCCAGCAGCCAAGATACCCGAGCTAGCACTGAAGCTTTCTTT	CASSQDTRASTEAFF
-	TRBV15	-	TRBJ2-1	TGTGCCACCTTACACGGGACTTCGGGCGATGAGCAGTTCTTC	CATLHGTSGDEQFF
-	TRBV25-1	-	TRBJ2-1	TGTGCCAGCAGTGGTTCAGGGGACAATGAGCAGTTCTTC	CASSGSGDNEQFF
-	TRBV19	-	TRBJ2-3	TGTGCCAGTAAGGCCGGGACTAGCACAGATACGCAGTATTTT	CASKAGTSTDTQYF
TRBD1	TRBV5-1	-	TRBJ2-7	TGCGCCAGCAGCTTGGGAGAACCGGGACAGGGGTACGAGCAGTACTTC	CASSLGEPGQGYEQYF
-	TRBV7-2	-	TRBJ1-2	TGTGCCAGCAGCTCGTACAGGGTCGATAACTATGGCTACACCTTC	CASSSYRVDNYGYTF
TRBD1	TRBV4-1	-	TRBJ1-5	TGCGCCAGCAGCCAAGGTGGTCACAGGGGGCTTCAGCCCCAGCATTTT	CASSQGGHRGLQPQHF
TRBD1	TRBV2	-	TRBJ2-5	TGTGCCAGCGGAGGACAGGTAGAGACCCAGTACTTC	CASGGQVETQYF
TRBD1	TRBV11-3	-	TRBJ1-1	TGTGCCAGCAGCTTAGATTGGCCGGGACAGGCCATCAGGAGGGCTTTCTTT	CASSLDWPGQAIRRAFF
-	TRBV7-6	once	TRBJ2-1	TGTGCCAGCAGCCTGTCCGACTACAACAATGAGCAGTTCTTC	CASSLSDYNNEQFF
-	TRBV19	-	TRBJ1-2	TGTGCCAGTAGTATAGACTCATTGGGCTTAAACTATGGCTACACCTTC	CASSIDSLGLNYGYTF
-	TRBV5-1	-	TRBJ2-5	TGCGCCAGCAGCTTGGCGTCCCAAGAGACCCAGTACTTC	CASSLASQETQYF
-	TRBV30	few	TRBJ1-4	TGTGCCTCGGGATTAAGGCATGAAAAACTGTTTTTT	CASGLRHEKLFF
-	TRBV27	-	TRBJ2-3	TGTGCCAGCAGTTTTAAGGTAGCTAGCACAGATACGCAGTATTTT	CASSFKVASTDTQYF
-	TRBV5-6	-	TRBJ1-3	TGTGCCAGCAGCTACGGTGGTCGCTCTGGAAACACCATATATTTT	CASSYGGRSGNTIYF
-	TRBV9	-	TRBJ2-7	TGTGCCAGCAGCGCTTACACAGGGATTGGGGCCTACGAGCAGTACTTC	CASSAYTGIGAYEQYF
TRBD1	TRBV6-5	-	TRBJ1-1	TGTGCCAGCGGACTTAGGGGGCCAGATGCTGAAGCTTTCTTT	CASGLRGPDAEAFF
TRBD2	TRBV25-1	once	TRBJ2-7	TGTGCCAGCAGTGATCCTTCCGGGACTAGCGGGACCTACGAGCAGTACTTC	CASSDPSGTSGTYEQYF
-	TRBV6-5	-	TRBJ1-6	TGTGCCAGCCGGCCGGGGAATAATTCACCCCTCCACTTT	CASRPGNNSPLHF
-	TRBV19	-	TRBJ1-5	TGTGCCAGTAGTCGGGGGGTGGGGCAGCCCCAGCATTTT	CASSRGVGQPQHF
TRBD1	TRBV11-3	-	TRBJ1-1	TGTGCCAGCAGCTTAAGGGACAGGGCCACTGAAGCTTTCTTT	CASSLRDRATEAFF
TRBD2	TRBV10-3	-	TRBJ2-3	TGTGCCATCACTGCTAGCGGGGGACCAGATACGCAGTATTTT	CAITASGGPDTQYF
TRBD2	TRBV5-4	-	TRBJ2-3	TGTGCCAGCAGCTTGGCTAGCGGGAGCGCAGATACGCAGTATTTT	CASSLASGSADTQYF
-	TRBV5-1	-	TRBJ1-2	TGCGCCAGCAGCTTCCAGGGTTACTATGGCTACACCTTC	CASSFQGYYGYTF
TRBD1	TRBV5-5	-	TRBJ1-1	TGTGCCAGCAGCCGGGACAGCGGAGCTTTCTTT	CASSRDSGAFF
-	TRBV6-1	once	TRBJ1-1	TGTGCCAGCAGCCCCGGGAAGGGGAACACTGAAGCTTTCTTT	CASSPGKGNTEAFF
-	TRBV5-1	-	TRBJ2-7	TGCGCCAGCAGAGGGGGTATCAACGAGCAGTACTTC	CASRGGINEQYF
-	TRBV6-5	-	TRBJ2-1	TGTGCCAGCAGTTACTTTGGGCCTTACAATGAGCAGTTCTTC	CASSYFGPYNEQFF
-	TRBV12-5	-	TRBJ2-1	TGTGCTAGTGGTGCAAAGGACAGAGAGTACAATGAGCAGTTCTTC	CASGAKDREYNEQFF